The clone carrying this TCR beta chain was counted many times. Germline CDR1 is SGHRS and CDR2 is YFSETQ. This CDR3 contains 16 residues. Trimming removed 4 bases from V and 2 bases from J, with 18 bases in between. From about 400 ng of RNA, a library with molecular barcoded alpha/delta and beta/gamma adaptors was made. MiXCR, run by TCRdb on the reads, gives a single entry per CDR3 protein. Altogether about 57,000 distinct CDR3 sequences are present, roughly 19% being singletons, with the ten largest covering about a sixth. The entry originates in a study of read filtering for tumor transcriptome and immune sequencing.

The TCR comes from a donor at least 40 years old with multiple myeloma. Material: a population of CD138-negative cells sorted from bone marrow. The rearrangement links TRBV5-1 to TRBJ2-5, with D tentatively TRBD1 (6 bases). CDR3 nucleotides: TGCGCCAGCAGCCTCGCTACCCAGGGGAATCAAGAGACCCAGTACTTC. Translating gives CASSLATQGNQETQYF.